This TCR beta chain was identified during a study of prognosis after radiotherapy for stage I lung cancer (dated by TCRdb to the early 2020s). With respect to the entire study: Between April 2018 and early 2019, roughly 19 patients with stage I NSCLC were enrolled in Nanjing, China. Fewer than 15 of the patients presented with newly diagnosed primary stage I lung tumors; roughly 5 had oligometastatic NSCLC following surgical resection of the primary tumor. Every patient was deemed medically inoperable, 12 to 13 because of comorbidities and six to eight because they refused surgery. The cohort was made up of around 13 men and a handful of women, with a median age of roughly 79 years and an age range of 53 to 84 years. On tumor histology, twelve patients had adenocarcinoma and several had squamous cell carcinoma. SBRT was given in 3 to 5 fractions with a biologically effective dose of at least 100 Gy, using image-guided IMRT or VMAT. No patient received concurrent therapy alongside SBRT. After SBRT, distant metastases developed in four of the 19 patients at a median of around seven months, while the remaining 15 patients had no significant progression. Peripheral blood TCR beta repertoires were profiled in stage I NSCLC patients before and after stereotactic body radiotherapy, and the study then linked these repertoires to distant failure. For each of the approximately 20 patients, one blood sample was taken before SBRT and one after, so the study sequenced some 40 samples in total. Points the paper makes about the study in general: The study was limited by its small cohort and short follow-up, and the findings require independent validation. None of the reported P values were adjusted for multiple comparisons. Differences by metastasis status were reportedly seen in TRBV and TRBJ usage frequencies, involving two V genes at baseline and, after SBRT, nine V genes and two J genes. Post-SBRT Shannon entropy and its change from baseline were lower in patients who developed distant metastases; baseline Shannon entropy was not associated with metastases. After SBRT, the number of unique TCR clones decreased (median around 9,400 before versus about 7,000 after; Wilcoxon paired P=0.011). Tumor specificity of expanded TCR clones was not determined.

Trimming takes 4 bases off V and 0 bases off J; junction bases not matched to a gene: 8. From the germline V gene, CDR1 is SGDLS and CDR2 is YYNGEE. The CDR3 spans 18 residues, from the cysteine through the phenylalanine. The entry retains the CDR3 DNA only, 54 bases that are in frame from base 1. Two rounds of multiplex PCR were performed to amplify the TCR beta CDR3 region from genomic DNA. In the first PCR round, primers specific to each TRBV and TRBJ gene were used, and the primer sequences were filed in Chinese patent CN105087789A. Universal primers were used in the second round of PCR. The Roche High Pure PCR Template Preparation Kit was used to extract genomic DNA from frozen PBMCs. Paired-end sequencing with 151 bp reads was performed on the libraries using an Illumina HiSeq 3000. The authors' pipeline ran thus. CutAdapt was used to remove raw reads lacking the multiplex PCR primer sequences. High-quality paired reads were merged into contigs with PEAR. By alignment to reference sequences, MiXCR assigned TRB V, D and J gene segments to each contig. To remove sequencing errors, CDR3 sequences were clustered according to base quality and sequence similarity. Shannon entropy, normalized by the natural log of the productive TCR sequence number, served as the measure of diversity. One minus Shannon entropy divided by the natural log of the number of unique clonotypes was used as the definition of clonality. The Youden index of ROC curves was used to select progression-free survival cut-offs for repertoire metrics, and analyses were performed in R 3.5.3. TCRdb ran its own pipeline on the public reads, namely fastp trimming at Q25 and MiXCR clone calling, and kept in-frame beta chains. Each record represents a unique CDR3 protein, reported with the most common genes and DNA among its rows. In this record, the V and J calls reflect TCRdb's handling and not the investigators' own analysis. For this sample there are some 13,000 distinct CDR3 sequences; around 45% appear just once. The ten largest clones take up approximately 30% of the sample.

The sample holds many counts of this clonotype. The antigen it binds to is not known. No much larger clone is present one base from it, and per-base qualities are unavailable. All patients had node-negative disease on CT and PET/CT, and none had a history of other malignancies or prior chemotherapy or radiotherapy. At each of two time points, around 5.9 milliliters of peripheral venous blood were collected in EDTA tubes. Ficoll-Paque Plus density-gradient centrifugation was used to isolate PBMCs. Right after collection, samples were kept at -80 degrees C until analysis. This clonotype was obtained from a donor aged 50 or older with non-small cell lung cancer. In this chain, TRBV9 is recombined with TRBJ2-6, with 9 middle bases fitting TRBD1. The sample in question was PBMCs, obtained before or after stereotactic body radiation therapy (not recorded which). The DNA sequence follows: TGTGCCAGCAGCTTAAAGGGACAGGGAGTCTCTGGGGCCAACGTCCTGACTTTC. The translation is CASSLKGQGVSGANVLTF.